Sequencing of this TCR beta chain was carried out in a study of T-cell reconstitution after alpha-beta-depleted transplantation in children. As it was prepared, the TCRbeta library received unique molecular identifiers. Using its own MiXCR run on the PCR reads, TCRdb lists one record per CDR3 protein. The data contain thousands of distinct CDR3 sequences, around a fifth of them seen just once; the ten biggest clones take up 24%. General study points: Elevated TCRbeta diversity at day 60 was traced, in some patients, to surviving recipient T cells and thymic progenitors. T cells produced anew were the main source of T-cell counts and diversity one year after transplant. Several hundred rapidly expanded clones from non-depleted graft cells reportedly supplied alpha-beta T cells about two months post-transplant.

Concerning this clonotype: Its target is not known.

Sequencing used PBMCs, mostly from graft donor cells, obtained 60 days after TCRalphabeta/CD19-depleted stem cell transplant. The receptor was derived from a male patient between 2 and 15 years old who had a stem cell transplant for acute lymphoblastic leukemia, so the T cells may come from the graft donor.

As DNA, the CDR3 is TGTGCCAGCAGTTCGGCTTATCTAGTCGATACGCAGTATTTT. It encodes CASSSAYLVDTQYF. This chain joins TRBV27 and TRBJ2-3; D is uncertain. V lost 4 bases and J 6 bases, leaving 14 bases between the germline ends. The CDR3 has 14 amino acids. Looked up from germline, CDR1 is MNHEY and CDR2 is SMNVEV (reference sequence).